These T cell receptor beta chains were read from a single sample in a study of blood T cell repertoires in COVID-19. Assay used: immunoSEQ multiplex PCR; TCRdb lists only in-frame clones, some missing. The profile shows about 12,000 clones, about 80% of them singletons. The sequencing input was peripheral blood. The origin of the receptors is a man older than 75 with acute or convalescent COVID-19. Each CDR3 is given with its conserved first and last residue. The D gene is left open where the match is weak. Size is stated for part of the rows, as once, few or many counts, or as a class when the clone is expanded.

>TRBD1|TRBJ1-1|TRBV5-1|NA
CASRRQGMNTEAFF
TGCGCCAGCAGGCGACAGGGAATGAACACTGAAGCTTTCTTT
>TRBD1|TRBJ1-2|TRBV5-1|NA
CASSPDRGDGYTF
TGCGCCAGCAGTCCGGACAGGGGTGATGGCTACACCTTC
>TRBD2|TRBJ2-5|TRBV5-1|NA
CASEASGGSETQYF
TGCGCCAGCGAGGCTAGCGGGGGGAGTGAGACCCAGTACTTC
>NA|TRBJ2-7|TRBV13|NA
CASSVRFNSYEQYF
TGTGCCAGCTCGGTCAGGTTCAACTCCTACGAGCAGTACTTC
>TRBD2|TRBJ2-5|TRBV29-1|NA
CSVPRSGAILGTQYF
TGCAGCGTGCCCAGGAGCGGGGCTATACTAGGGACCCAGTACTTC
>NA|TRBJ1-1|TRBV13|NA
CASRPWAFTEAFF
TGTGCCAGCAGACCCTGGGCCTTCACTGAAGCTTTCTTT
>TRBD1|TRBJ1-2|TRBV19|NA
CASSTRDRGLGYTF
TGTGCCAGTAGTACCCGGGACAGGGGGCTCGGCTACACCTTC
>NA|TRBJ1-1|TRBV28|NA
CASSLPDSGNTEAFF
TGTGCCAGCAGTTTACCGGACAGCGGAAACACTGAAGCTTTCTTT
>TRBD1|TRBJ2-5|TRBV11-3|NA
CASSDRTGGVETQYF
TGTGCCAGCAGCGATCGGACAGGGGGCGTCGAGACCCAGTACTTC
>TRBD1|TRBJ2-7|TRBV10-1|NA
CASSVCPQGGTHREQYF
TGCGCCAGCAGTGTATGTCCGCAAGGGGGCACCCATCGGGAGCAGTACTTC
>NA|TRBJ2-7|TRBV7-9|NA
CASSLPGKEEQYF
TGTGCCAGCAGCTTACCGGGTAAAGAAGAGCAGTACTTC
>TRBD1|TRBJ1-4|TRBV18|NA
CASSRRGQVNEKLFF
TGTGCCAGCTCTCGCCGGGGACAGGTTAATGAAAAACTGTTTTTT
>TRBD1|TRBJ1-2|TRBV7-2|NA
CASSPDRGPNYGYTF
TGTGCCAGCAGCCCCGACAGGGGCCCTAACTATGGCTACACCTTC
>TRBD1|TRBJ1-2|TRBV7-9|NA
CASSQAMTGHYGYTF
TGTGCCAGCAGCCAAGCCATGACAGGGCATTATGGCTACACCTTC
>NA|TRBJ2-3|TRBV4-2|NA
CASSQDGGGPSGRPDTQYF
TGTGCCAGCAGCCAAGATGGGGGGGGGCCTAGCGGAAGGCCAGATACGCAGTATTTT
>NA|TRBJ1-5|TRBV7-2|NA
CASSPGGSSNQPQHF
TGTGCCAGCAGCCCCGGAGGGTCGAGCAATCAGCCCCAGCATTTT
>NA|TRBJ1-6|TRBV27|once
CASSFRDTDRSPLHF
TGTGCCAGCAGTTTTCGGGACACCGACCGGTCACCCCTCCACTTT
>NA|TRBJ1-1|TRBV16|medium-sized
CASSLDGGEAFF
TGTGCCAGCAGCCTCGACGGAGGGGAAGCTTTCTTT
>NA|TRBJ2-3|TRBV28|NA
CASSSYGGYTDTQYF
TGTGCCAGCAGTTCTTACGGGGGATACACAGATACGCAGTATTTT
>TRBD1|TRBJ1-5|TRBV19|NA
CASTRGLGQPQHF
TGTGCCAGTACCAGGGGGCTTGGGCAGCCCCAGCATTTT
>NA|TRBJ1-1|TRBV6-5|NA
CASRPEWTMNTEAFF
TGTGCCAGCCGCCCAGAGTGGACTATGAACACTGAAGCTTTCTTT
>NA|TRBJ1-1|TRBV12-3/TRBV12-4|NA
CASSLGGWDEAFF
TGTGCCAGCAGCCTTGGAGGGTGGGATGAAGCTTTCTTT
>NA|TRBJ2-7|TRBV5-1|NA
CASSLDYGKSSYEQYF
TGCGCCAGCAGCTTGGACTACGGGAAGAGCTCCTACGAGCAGTACTTC
>NA|TRBJ1-3|TRBV9|NA
CASSRGGFEKFTGNTIYF
TGTGCCAGCAGCCGCGGGGGTTTTGAGAAATTCACTGGAAACACCATATATTTT
>NA|TRBJ1-2|TRBV6-5|NA
CASSPERGSYGYTF
TGTGCCAGCAGCCCAGAAAGAGGTTCCTATGGCTACACCTTC
>TRBD1|TRBJ1-1|TRBV10-3|NA
CAISELGQRRTGVTEAFF
TGTGCCATCAGTGAGTTGGGGCAAAGACGGACAGGAGTCACTGAAGCTTTCTTT
>NA|TRBJ2-3|TRBV19|NA
CASSRLDSTDTQYF
TGTGCCAGTAGCCGACTAGACAGCACAGATACGCAGTATTTT
>TRBD1|TRBJ1-2|TRBV6-5|once
CASSLGTGRGGYTF
TGTGCCAGCAGCCTTGGGACAGGGCGAGGCGGCTACACCTTC
>TRBD2|TRBJ2-7|TRBV7-2|once
CASSLGTSGSYEQYF
TGTGCCAGCAGCTTAGGGACTAGTGGGTCCTACGAGCAGTACTTC
>NA|TRBJ1-1|TRBV7-2|NA
CASSLRGNTEAFF
TGTGCCAGCAGCTTACGGGGGAACACTGAAGCTTTCTTT
>TRBD2|TRBJ2-2|TRBV6-2/TRBV6-3|NA
CASSYFASGGINTGELFF
TGTGCCAGCAGTTACTTCGCCAGCGGGGGGATAAACACCGGGGAGCTGTTTTTT
>TRBD1|TRBJ1-6|TRBV28|NA
CASSPRTGASPLHF
TGTGCCAGCAGCCCTAGGACAGGGGCCTCACCCCTCCACTTT
>NA|TRBJ1-5|TRBV28|once
CASTRTSDNQPQHF
TGTGCCAGCACCCGAACCAGTGACAATCAGCCCCAGCATTTT
>NA|TRBJ1-2|TRBV12-3/TRBV12-4|NA
CASSPGSGYTF
TGTGCCAGCAGCCCGGGTAGTGGCTACACCTTC